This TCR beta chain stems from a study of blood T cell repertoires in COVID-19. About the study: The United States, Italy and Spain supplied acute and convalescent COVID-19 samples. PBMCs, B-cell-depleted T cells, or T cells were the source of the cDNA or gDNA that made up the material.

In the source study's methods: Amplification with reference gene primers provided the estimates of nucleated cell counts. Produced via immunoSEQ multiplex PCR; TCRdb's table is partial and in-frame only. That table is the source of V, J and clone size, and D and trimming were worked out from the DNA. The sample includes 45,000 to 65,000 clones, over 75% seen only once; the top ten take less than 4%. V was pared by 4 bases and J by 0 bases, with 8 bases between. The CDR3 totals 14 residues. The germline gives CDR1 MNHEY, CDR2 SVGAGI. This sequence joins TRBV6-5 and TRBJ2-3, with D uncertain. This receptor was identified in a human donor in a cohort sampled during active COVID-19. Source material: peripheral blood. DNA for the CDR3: TGTGCCAGCAGTTTAGGCGGAAGCACAGATACGCAGTATTTT. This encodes CASSLGGSTDTQYF.